Following are 21 T cell receptor beta chains from one sample sequenced in a study of early T cells in non-severe SARS-CoV-2 infection. One entry per CDR3 protein, called by TCRdb with MiXCR from the 5' RACE reads. The sample carries over 25,000 distinct CDR3 sequences, 5% to 6.5% recorded once. Sequencing used whole blood. These receptors originate from an adult who was a healthcare worker with PCR-confirmed SARS-CoV-2 infection or an uninfected control (not recorded which).

This clonotype occurred many times. V gene TRBV6-6 combines with J gene TRBJ1-6; D is undetermined. This CDR3 is 14 amino acids long. V was trimmed by 0 bases and J by 8 bases, leaving 8 bases between them. Germline assignment: CDR1 MNHNY and CDR2 SVGAGI (reference sequence). The CDR3 protein is CASSYSMVDSPLHF. CDR3 coding DNA: TGTGCCAGCAGTTACTCGATGGTGGATTCACCCCTCCACTTT.

This clonotype was detected many times. The rearrangement links TRBV20-1 to TRBJ2-7; TRBD2 is a possible D gene (5 bases). V lost 5 bases, J lost 0 bases, and 14 bases lay in between. Germline V gene sequence: CDR1 DFQATT, CDR2 SNEGSKA (reference sequence). The CDR3 loop spans 14 amino acids. CDR3 region: CSASSTTYSYEQYF. In nucleotides, the CDR3 is TGCAGTGCTTCATCGACTACATACTCCTACGAGCAGTACTTC.

This clonotype was seen repeatedly, ten times or more. The gene calls are TRBV12-3 or TRBV12-4 and TRBJ2-7, with no clear D. V was clipped by 7 bases and J by 2 bases, with 18 bases between them. CDR3 size: 15 residues. The CDR3 DNA is TGTGCCAGCACTCTTTCTAGGGTATACGCCTACGAGCAGTACTTC. It codes for CASTLSRVYAYEQYF.

This clonotype was counted many times. This chain joins TRBV6-2 or TRBV6-3 and TRBJ2-2; TRBD2 agrees at 7 bases. Germline V gene lookup returns CDR1 MNHEY and CDR2 SVGEGT. V shed 4 bases, J shed 2 bases, and the junction held 7 bases outside the gene matches. This CDR3 has 16 amino acids. The CDR3 reads CASSSLAPINTGELFF. CDR3 DNA sequence: TGTGCCAGCAGTTCACTAGCGCCAATAAACACCGGGGAGCTGTTTTTT.

Ten or more counts support this clonotype. One junction end does not reproduce the germline sequence, and a read error may be involved. V gene TRBV20-1 combines with J gene TRBJ1-5; 9 nucleotides line up with TRBD1. The length of the CDR3 is 15 residues. CDR1 DFQATT and CDR2 SNEGSKA come from the germline V gene (reference sequence). Here the CDR3 DNA reads TGCAGTGCAAGAGGGGGGACAGGGCCCAATCAGCCCCAGCATTTT. Translation gives CSARGGTGPNQPQHF.

Only a few counts were recorded for this clonotype. CDR3 DNA: TGTGCCAGCAGTCCATTACAGGGTTGGGACACTGAAGCTTTCTTT. Amino acid sequence: CASSPLQGWDTEAFF. The rearrangement uses TRBV12-3 or TRBV12-4 and TRBJ1-1, with D perhaps TRBD1 (6 bases). V dropped 5 bases and J dropped 3 bases, with 16 bases sitting between them. CDR3 length: 15 residues.

The count of this clonotype is one. The J gene is TRBJ1-1, the V gene TRBV5-1, with 12 bases that match TRBD1. Germline CDR1 and CDR2: SGHRS and YFSETQ. With V trimmed by 3 bases and J by 9 bases, 3 bases remained unmatched. The CDR3 totals 13 residues. The CDR3 DNA is TGCGCCAGCAGCTCCGGGACAGGGGGCCAAGCTTTCTTT. This sequence encodes CASSSGTGGQAFF.

This clonotype has at least ten counts. The chain links TRBV29-1 to TRBJ2-3; 8 bases line up with TRBD2. CDR1 SQVTM and CDR2 ANQGSEA come from the germline V gene. CDR3 length: 14 amino acids. V was pared by 5 bases and J by 0 bases, with 4 bases of the junction left unmatched. In DNA form, the CDR3 reads TGCAGCGTTCGGTTAGCGGGGAGCACAGATACGCAGTATTTT. Translating gives CSVRLAGSTDTQYF.

This CDR3 is CASSSGGGQPQHF. The CDR3 nucleotides are TGTGCCAGCAGTTCAGGGGGAGGTCAGCCCCAGCATTTT. The V call is TRBV27, the J call TRBJ1-5; 7 positions agree with TRBD1. The ends lost 4 bases at V and 6 bases at J; junction bases unmatched: 3. The CDR3 runs to 13 residues. Germline-derived CDR1 and CDR2 are MNHEY and SMNVEV (reference sequence).

This clonotype was observed many times. V usage is TRBV7-2 and J usage is TRBJ1-5; D unresolved. In germline, CDR1 is SGHTA, CDR2 FQGNSA. The germline V and J ends were trimmed by 0 bases and 5 bases, with 14 bases remaining between them. The CDR3 is 16 amino acids. The CDR3: CASSLADPGRHQPQHF. CDR3 nucleotide sequence: TGTGCCAGCAGCTTAGCGGACCCCGGTAGGCATCAGCCCCAGCATTTT.

This clonotype was counted at least ten times. V gene TRBV20-1 combines with J gene TRBJ2-7, with 8 nucleotides matching TRBD2. This CDR3 has 14 residues. Germline V gives CDR1 DFQATT, CDR2 SNEGSKA (reference sequence). Germline trimming cut 2 bases from V and 0 bases from J; bases unmatched to any gene: 3. The CDR3 nucleotides read TGCAGTGCTAGAACTAGCGGACTCTCCTACGAGCAGTACTTC. The encoded protein is CSARTSGLSYEQYF.

This clonotype was detected many times. The J gene is TRBJ2-2, the V gene TRBV4-3, with TRBD2 matching 8 bases. V lost 1 base, J lost 5 bases, and 9 bases stayed unmatched. In germline, CDR1 is LGHNA, CDR2 YSLEER. This CDR3 is 17 amino acids long. The CDR3 sequence: CASSQVPSGSGTGELFF. In DNA, the CDR3 is TGCGCCAGCAGCCAAGTTCCCAGCGGGAGTGGTACCGGGGAGCTGTTTTTT.

This clonotype was counted at least ten times. The chain uses TRBV12-3 or TRBV12-4 and TRBJ2-7, with TRBD2 identical over 7 bases. The CDR3 is made up of 14 amino acids. Trimming took 3 bases from V and 4 from J; bases not matched to a gene: 6. In DNA form, the CDR3 reads TGTGCCAGCAGTTTTTGGACTAGTGAGTACGAGCAGTACTTC. This gives the protein CASSFWTSEYEQYF.

This clonotype was picked up a small number of times. This chain connects TRBV12-3 or TRBV12-4 to TRBJ1-5; 11 bases fit TRBD1. V lost 1 base, J lost 7 bases, and 6 bases stayed unmatched. This CDR3 spans 16 amino acids. CDR3 sequence reads: CASSLGTGGARQPQHF. The DNA of the CDR3 is TGTGCCAGCAGTTTAGGGACAGGGGGCGCGCGGCAGCCCCAGCATTTT.

This clonotype was counted at least ten times. This sequence joins TRBV10-1 and TRBJ2-7, with D unresolved. Deletions cut 3 bases from V and 5 bases from J, with 17 bases between. The CDR3 runs to 15 residues. The germline CDR1 and CDR2 sequences are WNHNN and SYGVQD (reference sequence). CDR3 loop: CASSDQVTRMDEQYF. Written as DNA, the CDR3 is TGCGCCAGCAGTGACCAGGTTACTCGAATGGACGAGCAGTACTTC.

This clonotype came up many times. V is TRBV21-1 and J is TRBJ1-2; the DNA was not used to check the table's D call, TRBD1. TRBV21-1 is marked as a pseudogene. This CDR3 is built from 14 residues. In DNA, the CDR3 is TGTGCCAGCAGCATGCCCCGGGACAGAGAAGGCTACACCTTC. Translating gives CASSMPRDREGYTF.

This clonotype rates as medium-sized. The chain is built from TRBV5-4 and TRBJ1-1; tentative D call: TRBD1 (6 bases). The V gene's germline CDR1 is SGHNT and CDR2 YYREEE (reference sequence). Trimming took 3 bases from V and 3 from J, leaving 15 bases between them. The CDR3 consists of 15 residues. The CDR3 region is CASSSEQGWDTEAFF. DNA for the CDR3: TGTGCCAGCAGCTCAGAACAGGGTTGGGACACTGAAGCTTTCTTT.

The chain couples TRBV6-2 or TRBV6-3 to TRBJ2-7; 9 positions match TRBD2. V was clipped by 2 bases and J by 4 bases; unmatched bases: 12. Germline CDR1 reads MNHEY; CDR2 reads SVGEGT. This CDR3 is built from 17 residues. CDR3 DNA sequence: TGTGCCAGCAGTTACCCTCCCGGCGGGGGGGCCTATTACGAGCAGTACTTC. Translated, it gives CASSYPPGGGAYYEQYF.

Many counts were recorded for this clonotype. The chain has TRBV12-3 or TRBV12-4 and TRBJ2-3; D could derive from TRBD1 or TRBD2 (5 bases each). CDR3 length: 15 amino acids. V dropped 6 bases and J dropped 2 bases, with 15 bases sitting between them. In nucleotides, the CDR3 is TGTGCCAGCAGCCAGGGACGGGGAATCACAGATACGCAGTATTTT. Amino acid sequence: CASSQGRGITDTQYF.

This clonotype was seen ten or more times. The chain recombines TRBV6-6 with TRBJ1-1; D not certain. Germline CDR1 reads MNHNY; CDR2 reads SVGAGI (reference sequence). V lost 3 bases and J 0 bases, leaving 8 bases between the germline ends. The CDR3 length is 14 residues. Here the CDR3 DNA reads TGTGCCAGCAGTTATATTGGGTTGAACACTGAAGCTTTCTTT. Protein sequence: CASSYIGLNTEAFF.

This clonotype is medium-sized within its sample. The V and J genes are TRBV6-2 or TRBV6-3 and TRBJ2-7, with TRBD1 identical over 7 bases. CDR3 length equals 15 residues. The germline V gene has CDR1 MNHEY and CDR2 SVGEGT. Germline trimming cut 2 bases from V and 1 base from J; bases unmatched to any gene: 5. Written as DNA, the CDR3 is TGTGCCAGCAGTTACGGGCCAGGGGGATCCTACGAGCAGTACTTC. Its protein is CASSYGPGGSYEQYF.